The sequence of this TCR beta chain was determined in a study of cytomegalovirus exposure and HLA in healthy donors. Study outcomes and limitations: Productive rates of about 90% or about 30% were seen for most TCR beta V segments in an earlier analysis. Specificity of three CMV-associated chains for CMV antigens was verified in vitro. TCR beta V- and J-gene trimming, according to a later analysis, was linked to a missense DCLRE1C variant.

This clone was picked up one time. Its antigen is not known. The study ran its PCR with 60 Vbeta and 13 Jbeta primers. Here immunoSEQ multiplex PCR was the method, and the copy in TCRdb shows in-frame clones only, minus some. This sample yields 170,000 or so clones, of which 75% to 90% are seen a single time; approximately 2% belongs to the top ten. The clonotype was recovered from a woman under 30 in good health and CMV-seronegative. Sequenced input: PBMCs.

The CDR3 here is CASSVGASGVTDTQYF. CDR3 DNA sequence: TGCGCCAGCAGCGTCGGGGCGAGCGGGGTCACAGATACGCAGTATTTT. The chain carries TRBV5-1 and TRBJ2-3; 7 positions agree with TRBD2. J was trimmed by 2 bases and V by 4 bases; bases with no gene match: 10. Germline V gives CDR1 SGHRS, CDR2 YFSETQ. This CDR3 contains 16 residues.